This is a list of T cell receptor beta chains from one sample in a study of post-analysis software for immune sequencing data. TCRdb called the PCR reads again in MiXCR, with one record for every CDR3 protein. Among 450,000 to 700,000 distinct CDR3 sequences listed, 44% were seen once. The sequencing input was blood. The receptors come from a girl aged 5 to 17 with multiple sclerosis. Each CDR3 is given with its conserved first and last residue. A D gene is named only where the DNA matches it firmly. For some rows the clone size is stated as once, few or many, or as a class when expanded; others skip it.

size: .
length: 13
V: TRBV7-2
J: TRBJ2-5
D: .
DNA: TGTGCCAGCAGCTTAACTAGTTACAATGAGCAGTACTTC
CDR3: CASSLTSYNEQYF

size: .
length: 16
V: TRBV11-2
J: TRBJ2-7
D: TRBD1
DNA: TGTGCCAGCAGCTCCCAAGACAGGGGACCCCGGGGCGAGCAGTACTTC
CDR3: CASSSQDRGPRGEQYF

size: few
length: 16
V: TRBV29-1
J: TRBJ2-3
D: .
DNA: TGCAGCGTTGGTCCCCCGGGGTCCCCTAGCACAGATACGCAGTATTTT
CDR3: CSVGPPGSPSTDTQYF

size: .
length: 13
V: TRBV2
J: TRBJ2-7
D: .
DNA: TGTGCCGGCAGTGAAGGCTGGACCTACGAGCAGTACTTC
CDR3: CAGSEGWTYEQYF

size: .
length: 13
V: TRBV12-3/TRBV12-4
J: TRBJ2-5
D: TRBD1
DNA: TGTGCCAGCACCGGGACAGGCCAACAGACCCAGTACTTC
CDR3: CASTGTGQQTQYF

size: few
length: 17
V: TRBV7-3
J: TRBJ2-5
D: TRBD2
DNA: TGTGCCAGCAGCTTACTCCCGGGACTAGCGCAACAAGAGACCCAGTACTTC
CDR3: CASSLLPGLAQQETQYF

size: few
length: 14
V: TRBV4-1
J: TRBJ1-5
D: .
DNA: TGCGCCAGCAGCCAAGATAGCAGGAATCAGCCCCAGCATTTT
CDR3: CASSQDSRNQPQHF

size: few
length: 14
V: TRBV7-9
J: TRBJ1-1
D: .
DNA: TGTGCCGGCAGCTCCCCCCCAGGGGATCTTGTAGCTTTCTTT
CDR3: CAGSSPPGDLVAFF

size: .
length: 15
V: TRBV3-1
J: TRBJ2-1
D: TRBD2
DNA: TGTGCCAGCAGCCATCGCCTAGCGGGAAACAATGAGCAGTTCTTC
CDR3: CASSHRLAGNNEQFF

size: few
length: 14
V: TRBV28
J: TRBJ2-3
D: .
DNA: TGTGCCAGCAGTTTATTGACTGATACAGATACGCAGTATTTT
CDR3: CASSLLTDTDTQYF

size: .
length: 16
V: TRBV7-9
J: TRBJ1-4
D: .
DNA: TGTGCCAGCAGCGGTTACCCACACGCAGCTAATGAAAAACTGTTTTTT
CDR3: CASSGYPHAANEKLFF

size: few
length: 15
V: TRBV7-2
J: TRBJ2-1
D: TRBD2
DNA: TGTGCCAGCAGCGCGCGACTAGCGGGAGTGAATGAGCAGTTCTTC
CDR3: CASSARLAGVNEQFF

size: .
length: 14
V: TRBV20-1
J: TRBJ2-1
D: .
DNA: TGCAGTGCTGGACCGGTGGTCCAATACAATGAGCAGTTCTTC
CDR3: CSAGPVVQYNEQFF

size: .
length: 14
V: TRBV3-1
J: TRBJ1-3
D: .
DNA: TGTGCCAGCAGCCAAGGAGGGGGTGGAAACACCATATATTTT
CDR3: CASSQGGGGNTIYF

size: few
length: 13
V: TRBV29-1
J: TRBJ2-6
D: .
DNA: TGCAGCGTTCAGGGGACTGGGGCCAACGTCCTGACTTTC
CDR3: CSVQGTGANVLTF

size: few
length: 17
V: TRBV6-5
J: TRBJ1-2
D: .
DNA: TGTGCCAGCAGTTACTCTACGGTCCCTATCGGAGCCAATGGCTACACCTTC
CDR3: CASSYSTVPIGANGYTF

size: .
length: 13
V: TRBV5-6
J: TRBJ2-5
D: .
DNA: TGTGCCAGCAGCTGGGCGGATGAAGAGACCCAGTACTTC
CDR3: CASSWADEETQYF

size: .
length: 14
V: TRBV9
J: TRBJ2-2
D: TRBD1
DNA: TGTGCCAGCAGAGGACTGACAGGGGCCGGGGAGCTGTTTTTT
CDR3: CASRGLTGAGELFF

size: once
length: 16
V: TRBV25-1
J: TRBJ2-2
D: TRBD2
DNA: TGTGCCAGCACCCAGGACAGCGGGAGGAGAACCGGGGAGCTGTTTTTT
CDR3: CASTQDSGRRTGELFF

size: .
length: 14
V: TRBV24-1
J: TRBJ2-3
D: .
DNA: TGTGCCACCAGTGATCCCAGACCGAGAGATACGCAGTATTTT
CDR3: CATSDPRPRDTQYF

size: .
length: 15
V: TRBV20-1
J: TRBJ2-3
D: TRBD2
DNA: TGCAGTGCCCCCCGGACTAGCGGGAACCCCGATACGCAGTATTTT
CDR3: CSAPRTSGNPDTQYF

size: .
length: 12
V: TRBV12-3/TRBV12-4
J: TRBJ2-5
D: .
DNA: TGTGCCAGCAGTACTAGGGGATTACAGCAGTACTTC
CDR3: CASSTRGLQQYF

size: .
length: 19
V: TRBV12-3/TRBV12-4
J: TRBJ2-7
D: .
DNA: TGTGCCAGCAGTTTAGGGGGTTGGGAGAAGCTCCTCAGCTCCTACGAGCAGTACTTC
CDR3: CASSLGGWEKLLSSYEQYF

size: .
length: 11
V: TRBV29-1
J: TRBJ1-2
D: TRBD1
DNA: TGTAGCTTTCGGACAGGGGATGGCTACACCTTC
CDR3: CSFRTGDGYTF

size: few
length: 15
V: TRBV12-3/TRBV12-4
J: TRBJ2-5
D: .
DNA: TGTGCCAGCAGTCAGGGGACGGAGAGGAGGGAGACCCAGTACTTC
CDR3: CASSQGTERRETQYF

size: .
length: 18
V: TRBV11-2
J: TRBJ1-6
D: .
DNA: TGTGCCAGCAGCCCTACCCGACAGTTTAGCTCCTATAATTCACCCCTCCACTTT
CDR3: CASSPTRQFSSYNSPLHF

size: few
length: 14
V: TRBV2
J: TRBJ2-7
D: .
DNA: TGTGCCAGCAGTGGGCCCCTTGACAGCTACGAGCAGTACTTC
CDR3: CASSGPLDSYEQYF

size: once
length: 14
V: TRBV12-3/TRBV12-4
J: TRBJ1-2
D: .
DNA: TGTGCCAGCAGTTCGAGTGGGGATAGGTATGGCTACACCTTC
CDR3: CASSSSGDRYGYTF

size: .
length: 13
V: TRBV7-3
J: TRBJ2-1
D: .
DNA: TGTGCCAGCAGCCCAGGCGGGGAAAATGAGCAGTTCTTC
CDR3: CASSPGGENEQFF

size: .
length: 13
V: TRBV7-8
J: TRBJ1-4
D: .
DNA: TGTGCCAGCGGCCCCCGGTGGAATGAAAAACTGTTTTTT
CDR3: CASGPRWNEKLFF

size: .
length: 14
V: TRBV20-1
J: TRBJ1-4
D: .
DNA: TGCAGTGCTAGTACCGGGCCCAGTAATGAAAAACGGTTTTTT
CDR3: CSASTGPSNEKRFF

size: once
length: 14
V: TRBV20-1
J: TRBJ2-3
D: TRBD2
DNA: TGCAGTGCTAGCGGGAGGCCCCTCACAGATACGCAGTATTTT
CDR3: CSASGRPLTDTQYF

size: few
length: 15
V: TRBV3-1
J: TRBJ1-1
D: TRBD1
DNA: TGTGCCAGCAGCCCAAGTCAGGGGGGGAACACTGAAGCTTTCTTT
CDR3: CASSPSQGGNTEAFF

size: few
length: 11
V: TRBV30
J: TRBJ1-1
D: .
DNA: TGTGCCTGGTTTAGGGTTACTGAAGCTTTCTTT
CDR3: CAWFRVTEAFF

size: .
length: 13
V: TRBV2
J: TRBJ2-1
D: .
DNA: TGTGCCAGCAGTGAACTAGTTATATATGAGCAGTTCTTC
CDR3: CASSELVIYEQFF

size: .
length: 15
V: TRBV24-1
J: TRBJ2-1
D: TRBD2
DNA: TGTGCCACCAGTGACTCGACTAGCGGGAGCGATGAGCAGTTCTTC
CDR3: CATSDSTSGSDEQFF

size: .
length: 16
V: TRBV5-1
J: TRBJ2-2
D: .
DNA: TGCGCCAGCAGCTCGTCCGTTCTAGAGAACACCGGGGAGCTGTTTTTT
CDR3: CASSSSVLENTGELFF

size: .
length: 15
V: TRBV12-3/TRBV12-4
J: TRBJ2-1
D: .
DNA: TGTGCCAGCAGTTTAGCAGGTCACCAGGACAATGAGCAGTTCTTC
CDR3: CASSLAGHQDNEQFF

size: few
length: 14
V: TRBV7-3
J: TRBJ2-3
D: TRBD2
DNA: TGTGCCAGCAGCTTAGGAGCGGGAGTAGATACGCAGTATTTT
CDR3: CASSLGAGVDTQYF

size: .
length: 13
V: TRBV5-1
J: TRBJ2-1
D: .
DNA: TGCGCCAGCAGCTTGGAAAGGGGGGATGAGCAGTTCTTC
CDR3: CASSLERGDEQFF

size: few
length: 14
V: TRBV29-1
J: TRBJ1-5
D: .
DNA: TGCAGCGCCGCGGGGGGGAGTGGCAATCAGCCCCAGCATTTT
CDR3: CSAAGGSGNQPQHF

size: few
length: 12
V: TRBV6-2/TRBV6-3
J: TRBJ1-2
D: .
DNA: TGTGCCAGCAGTATGGGGGTCTATGGCTACACCTTC
CDR3: CASSMGVYGYTF

size: few
length: 15
V: TRBV15
J: TRBJ2-7
D: TRBD2
DNA: TGTGCCACCAGCAGAGATATACTAGCGGGGGACCGCTCGTACTTC
CDR3: CATSRDILAGDRSYF

size: .
length: 13
V: TRBV7-2
J: TRBJ2-1
D: TRBD1
DNA: TGTGCCAGCAGCCCTGAGGGGGCCAGTGAGCAGTTCTTC
CDR3: CASSPEGASEQFF

size: once
length: 15
V: TRBV5-1
J: TRBJ2-7
D: .
DNA: TGCGCCAGCAGGCCGATGGGCGGGGAGATCTACGAGCAGTACTTC
CDR3: CASRPMGGEIYEQYF

size: .
length: 13
V: TRBV5-1
J: TRBJ2-1
D: .
DNA: TGCGCCAGCAGCCCGGTGGCGAACAATGAGCAGTTCTTC
CDR3: CASSPVANNEQFF

size: .
length: 13
V: TRBV29-1
J: TRBJ1-1
D: .
DNA: TGCAGCGTGTTGGGACCTCTCTGGGAAGAGGCTTTCTTT
CDR3: CSVLGPLWEEAFF

size: .
length: 14
V: TRBV6-1
J: TRBJ1-4
D: TRBD1
DNA: TGTGCCAGCAGTCGAACAGGGGGAGATGAAAAACTGTTTTTT
CDR3: CASSRTGGDEKLFF

size: once
length: 17
V: TRBV20-1
J: TRBJ2-7
D: .
DNA: TGCAGTGCTAGAGATAGGTCGAAAGTAGGGGGGATTGGAGAGCAGTACTTC
CDR3: CSARDRSKVGGIGEQYF

size: .
length: 15
V: TRBV7-3
J: TRBJ2-7
D: .
DNA: TGTGCCAGCAGCTTAGTTCCAGGGTTACTCGGCGAGCAGTACTTC
CDR3: CASSLVPGLLGEQYF

size: few
length: 13
V: TRBV5-1
J: TRBJ2-3
D: .
DNA: TGCGCCAGCAGCACCCGACAGACAGATACGCAGTATTTT
CDR3: CASSTRQTDTQYF

size: few
length: 14
V: TRBV4-1
J: TRBJ1-5
D: .
DNA: TGCGCCAGCAGCCCATGGACAGCCGGTCAGCCCCAGCATTTT
CDR3: CASSPWTAGQPQHF